What follows describes a single T cell receptor beta chain. Per the original data handling: Estimates of nucleated cell counts were drawn from the amplification of reference gene primers. Measured with immunoSEQ multiplex PCR; TCRdb has only the in-frame clones, and not every one. Clonal size and the V and J genes are those of that table, whereas D and trimming came from the DNA. The sample lists 150,000 to 200,000 clones, roughly 76% occurring once. The data were obtained in a study of blood T cell repertoires in COVID-19. Overall study: Italy, Spain and the United States were the sources of the convalescent and acute COVID-19 samples. In each case, the material was cDNA or gDNA derived from T cells, B-cell-depleted T cells, or PBMCs.

Per the germline V gene, CDR1 is SGHNT and CDR2 is YYREEE (reference sequence). The V end was cut by 5 bases, the J end by 3 bases, with 18 bases between. This CDR3 is built from 15 residues. Recruited during active infection, patients (from Seattle) were subsequently followed longitudinally. The chain employs TRBV5-4 and TRBJ2-7; tentatively, D is TRBD1 (6 bases). Sequencing used peripheral blood. This TCR was recovered from a woman aged 40 to 50 with COVID-19, enrolled during active disease. The CDR3 reads CASRISGVSLYEQYF. CDR3 in DNA: TGTGCCAGCAGGATATCAGGGGTGAGCCTCTACGAGCAGTACTTC.